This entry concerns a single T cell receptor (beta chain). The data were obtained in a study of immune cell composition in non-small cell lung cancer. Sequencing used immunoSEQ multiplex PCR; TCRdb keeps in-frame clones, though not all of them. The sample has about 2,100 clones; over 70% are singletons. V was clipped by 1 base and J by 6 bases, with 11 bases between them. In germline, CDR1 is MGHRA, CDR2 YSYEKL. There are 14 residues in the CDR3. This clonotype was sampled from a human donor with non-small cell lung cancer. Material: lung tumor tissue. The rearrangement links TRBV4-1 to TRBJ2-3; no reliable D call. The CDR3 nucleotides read TGCGCCAGCAGCCAAGTCCATGGCTCGGATACGCAGTATTTT. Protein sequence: CASSQVHGSDTQYF.